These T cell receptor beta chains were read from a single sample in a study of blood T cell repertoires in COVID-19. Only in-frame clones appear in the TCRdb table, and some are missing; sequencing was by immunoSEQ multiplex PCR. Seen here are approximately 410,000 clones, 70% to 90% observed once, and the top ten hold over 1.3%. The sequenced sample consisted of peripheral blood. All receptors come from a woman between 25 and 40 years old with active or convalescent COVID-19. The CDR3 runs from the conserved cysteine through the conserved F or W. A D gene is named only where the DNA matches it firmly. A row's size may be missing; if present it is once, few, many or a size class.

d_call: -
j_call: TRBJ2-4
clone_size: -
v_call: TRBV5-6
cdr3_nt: TGTGCCAGCAGCTTGGAGGAGGGGACAGACATTCAGTACTTC
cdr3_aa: CASSLEEGTDIQYF

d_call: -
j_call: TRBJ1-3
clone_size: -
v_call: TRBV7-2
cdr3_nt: TGTGCCAGCAGCTTAGCTTGGACGAGACAGACCTCTGGAAACACCATATATTTT
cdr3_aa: CASSLAWTRQTSGNTIYF

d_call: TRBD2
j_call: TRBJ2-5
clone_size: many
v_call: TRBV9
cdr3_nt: TGTGCCAGCAGCGTAGCTGACGGGAGGGCCGGGGAGACCCAGTACTTC
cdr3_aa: CASSVADGRAGETQYF

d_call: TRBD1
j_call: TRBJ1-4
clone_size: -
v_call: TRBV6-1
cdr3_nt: TGTGCCAGCAGTGAATGGACAGGGGCGGGTGAAAAACTGTTTTTT
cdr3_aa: CASSEWTGAGEKLFF

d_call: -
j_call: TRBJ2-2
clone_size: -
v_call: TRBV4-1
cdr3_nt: TGCGCCAGCAGCCAAGTCGGGGGGCCCGGGGAGCTGTTTTTT
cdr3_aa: CASSQVGGPGELFF

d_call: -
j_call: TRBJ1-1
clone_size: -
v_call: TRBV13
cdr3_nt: TGTGCCAGCACAGTGAGGGGAGGGACTGAAGCTTTCTTT
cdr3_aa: CASTVRGGTEAFF

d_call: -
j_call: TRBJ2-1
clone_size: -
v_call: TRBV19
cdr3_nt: TGTGCCAGTAGTTACTTAGGGGACTTAGCTGAGCAGTTCTTC
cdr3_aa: CASSYLGDLAEQFF

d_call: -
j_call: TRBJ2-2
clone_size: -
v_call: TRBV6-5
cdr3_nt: TGTGCCAGCAGTTTCACTTTAGGGAGCGGGGAGCTGTTTTTT
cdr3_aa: CASSFTLGSGELFF

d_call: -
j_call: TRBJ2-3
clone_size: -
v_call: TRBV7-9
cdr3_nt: TGTGCCAGCAGTTTACTTCTCACAGATACGCAGTATTTT
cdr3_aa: CASSLLLTDTQYF

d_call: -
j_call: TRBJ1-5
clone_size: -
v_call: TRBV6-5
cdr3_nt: TGTGCCAGCAGCCCCGAGGGAGTCCAGCCCCAGCATTTT
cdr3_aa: CASSPEGVQPQHF

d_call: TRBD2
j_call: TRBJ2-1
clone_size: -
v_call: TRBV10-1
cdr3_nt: TGCGCCAGCAGTGAGTCCTTAGGGACTAGCGGCAACAATGAGCAGTTCTTC
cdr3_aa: CASSESLGTSGNNEQFF

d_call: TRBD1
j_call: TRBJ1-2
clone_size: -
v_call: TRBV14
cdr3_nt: TGTGCCAGCAGCCAATCGGGACAGGGTGGCTACACCTTC
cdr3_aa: CASSQSGQGGYTF

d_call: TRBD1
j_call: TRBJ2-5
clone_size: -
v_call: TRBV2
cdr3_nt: TGTGCCAGCAGTGGAGGACAGGGAGGAGAGACCCAGTACTTC
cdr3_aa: CASSGGQGGETQYF

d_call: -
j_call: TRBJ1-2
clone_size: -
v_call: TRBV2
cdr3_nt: TGTGCCAGCAGTGAGGCGGATCAGGGCCTTGGCTACACCTTC
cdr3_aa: CASSEADQGLGYTF

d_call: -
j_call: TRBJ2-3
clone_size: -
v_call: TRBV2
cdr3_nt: TGTGCCAGCAGTAGGCTAGCTAGCACAGATACGCAGTATTTT
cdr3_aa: CASSRLASTDTQYF

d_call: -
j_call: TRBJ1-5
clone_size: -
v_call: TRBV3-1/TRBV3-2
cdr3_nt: TGTGCCAGCAGCCAAGATGGCAGGAGCAATCAGCCCCAGCATTTT
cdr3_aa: CASSQDGRSNQPQHF